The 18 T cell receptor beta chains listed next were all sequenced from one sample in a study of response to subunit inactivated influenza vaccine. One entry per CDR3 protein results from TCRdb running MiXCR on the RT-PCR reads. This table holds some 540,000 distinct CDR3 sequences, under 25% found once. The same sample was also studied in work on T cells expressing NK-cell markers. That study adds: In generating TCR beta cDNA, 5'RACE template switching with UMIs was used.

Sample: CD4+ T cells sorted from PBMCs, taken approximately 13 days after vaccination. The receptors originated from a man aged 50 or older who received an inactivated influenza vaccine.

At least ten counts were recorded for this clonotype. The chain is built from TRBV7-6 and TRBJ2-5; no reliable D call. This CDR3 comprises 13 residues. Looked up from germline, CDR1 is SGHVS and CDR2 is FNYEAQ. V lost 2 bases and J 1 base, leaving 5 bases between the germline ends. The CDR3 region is CASSLISQETQYF. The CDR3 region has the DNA TGTGCCAGCAGCTTAATATCCCAAGAGACCCAGTACTTC.

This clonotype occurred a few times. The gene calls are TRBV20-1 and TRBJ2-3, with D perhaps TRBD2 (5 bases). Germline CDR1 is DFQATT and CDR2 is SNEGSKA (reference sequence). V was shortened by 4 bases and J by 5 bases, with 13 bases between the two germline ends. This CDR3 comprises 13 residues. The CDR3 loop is CSAITSAGDTQYF. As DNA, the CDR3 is TGCAGTGCTATAACTTCTGCGGGAGATACGCAGTATTTT.

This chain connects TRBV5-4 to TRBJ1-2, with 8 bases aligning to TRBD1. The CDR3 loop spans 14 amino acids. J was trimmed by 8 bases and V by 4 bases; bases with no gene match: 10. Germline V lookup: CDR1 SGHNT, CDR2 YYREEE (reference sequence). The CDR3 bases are TGTGCCAGCAGCCGAGAGGACAGGGCTGGCGGCTACACCTTC. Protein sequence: CASSREDRAGGYTF.

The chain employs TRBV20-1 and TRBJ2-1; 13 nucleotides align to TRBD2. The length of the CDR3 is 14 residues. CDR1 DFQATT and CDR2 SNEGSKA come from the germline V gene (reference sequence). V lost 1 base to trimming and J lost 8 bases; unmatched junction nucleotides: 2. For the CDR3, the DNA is TGCAGTGCTAGAGGACTAGCGGGGGGTTATGAGCAGTTCTTC. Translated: CSARGLAGGYEQFF.

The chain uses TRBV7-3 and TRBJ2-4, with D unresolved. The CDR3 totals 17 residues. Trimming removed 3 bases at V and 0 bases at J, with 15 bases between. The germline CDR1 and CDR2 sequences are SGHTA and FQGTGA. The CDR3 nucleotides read TGTGCCAGCAGCTTTGGGCGGAGCAACCTAGCCAAAAACATTCAGTACTTC. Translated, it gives CASSFGRSNLAKNIQYF. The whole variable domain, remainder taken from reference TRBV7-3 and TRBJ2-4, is GAGVSQTPSNKVTEKGKYVELRCDPISGHTALYWYRQSLGQGPEFLIYFQGTGAADDSGLPNDRFFAVRPEGSVSTLKIQRTERGDSAVYLCASSFGRSNLAKNIQYFGAGTRLSVL.

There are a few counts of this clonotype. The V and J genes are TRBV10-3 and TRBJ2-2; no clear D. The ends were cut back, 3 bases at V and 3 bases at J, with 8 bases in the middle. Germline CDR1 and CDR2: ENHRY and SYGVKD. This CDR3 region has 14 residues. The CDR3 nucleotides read TGTGCCATCAGTGAACTACCCTACACCGGGGAGCTGTTTTTT. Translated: CAISELPYTGELFF.

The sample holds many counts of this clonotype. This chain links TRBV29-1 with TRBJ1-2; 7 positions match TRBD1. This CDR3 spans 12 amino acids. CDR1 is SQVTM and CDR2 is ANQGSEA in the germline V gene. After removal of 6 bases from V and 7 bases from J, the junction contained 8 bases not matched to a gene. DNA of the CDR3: TGCAGCGTCGCGACAGGGTACGGTGGCTACACCTTC. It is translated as CSVATGYGGYTF.

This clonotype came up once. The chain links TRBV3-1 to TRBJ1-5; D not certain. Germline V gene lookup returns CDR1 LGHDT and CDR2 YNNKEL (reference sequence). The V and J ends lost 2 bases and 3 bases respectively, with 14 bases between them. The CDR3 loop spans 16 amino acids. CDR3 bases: TGTGCCAGCAGCCAAACTAAGGGCGGCTACAATCAGCCCCAGCATTTT. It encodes CASSQTKGGYNQPQHF.

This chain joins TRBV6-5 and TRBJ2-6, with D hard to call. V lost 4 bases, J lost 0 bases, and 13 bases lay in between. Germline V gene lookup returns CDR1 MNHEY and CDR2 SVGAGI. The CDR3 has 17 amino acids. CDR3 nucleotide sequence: TGTGCCAGCAGTTTAGTCGGACGGTCCTCTGGGGCCAACGTCCTGACTTTC. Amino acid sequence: CASSLVGRSSGANVLTF.

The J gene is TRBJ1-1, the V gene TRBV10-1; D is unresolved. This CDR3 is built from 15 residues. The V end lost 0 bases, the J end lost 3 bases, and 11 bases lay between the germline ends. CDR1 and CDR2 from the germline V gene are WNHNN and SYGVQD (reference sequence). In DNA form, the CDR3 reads TGCGCCAGCAGTGAGTCGATTTCCGGGGACACTGAAGCTTTCTTT. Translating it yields CASSESISGDTEAFF.

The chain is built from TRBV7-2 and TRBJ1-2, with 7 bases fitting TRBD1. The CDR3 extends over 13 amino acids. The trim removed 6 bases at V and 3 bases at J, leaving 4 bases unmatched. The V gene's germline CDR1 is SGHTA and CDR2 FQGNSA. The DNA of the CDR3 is TGTGCCAGCAGAACAGGGGCGGACTATGGCTACACCTTC. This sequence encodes CASRTGADYGYTF.

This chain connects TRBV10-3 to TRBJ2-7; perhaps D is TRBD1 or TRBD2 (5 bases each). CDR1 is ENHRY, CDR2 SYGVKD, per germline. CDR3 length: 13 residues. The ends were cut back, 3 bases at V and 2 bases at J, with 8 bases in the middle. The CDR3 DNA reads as TGTGCCATCAGTGATGGGACCCCCTACGAGCAGTACTTC. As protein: CAISDGTPYEQYF.

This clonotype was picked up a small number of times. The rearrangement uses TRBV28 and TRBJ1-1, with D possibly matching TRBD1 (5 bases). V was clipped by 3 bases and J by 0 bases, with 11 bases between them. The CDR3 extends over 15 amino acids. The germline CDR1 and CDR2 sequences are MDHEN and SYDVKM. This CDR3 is CASSLPGIMNTEAFF. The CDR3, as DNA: TGTGCCAGCAGTTTGCCAGGGATCATGAACACTGAAGCTTTCTTT.

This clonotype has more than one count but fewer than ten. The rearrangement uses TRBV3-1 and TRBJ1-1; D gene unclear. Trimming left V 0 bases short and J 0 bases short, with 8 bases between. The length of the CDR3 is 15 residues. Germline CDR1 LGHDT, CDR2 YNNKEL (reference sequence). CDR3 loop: CASSQETRMNTEAFF. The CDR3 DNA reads TGTGCCAGCAGCCAAGAGACTAGAATGAACACTGAAGCTTTCTTT.

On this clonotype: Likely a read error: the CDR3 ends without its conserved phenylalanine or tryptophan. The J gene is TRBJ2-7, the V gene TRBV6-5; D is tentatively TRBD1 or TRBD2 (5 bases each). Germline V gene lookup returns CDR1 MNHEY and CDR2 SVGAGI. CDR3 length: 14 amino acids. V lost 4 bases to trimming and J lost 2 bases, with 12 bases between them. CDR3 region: CASSSPGPPYEQYL. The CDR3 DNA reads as TGTGCCAGCAGTTCACCGGGGCCCCCCTACGAGCAGTACCTC.

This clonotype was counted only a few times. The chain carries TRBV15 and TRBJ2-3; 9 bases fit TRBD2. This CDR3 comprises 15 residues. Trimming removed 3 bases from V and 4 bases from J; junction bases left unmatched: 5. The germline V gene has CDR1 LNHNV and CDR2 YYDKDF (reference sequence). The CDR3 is CATSRPSGKPDTQYF. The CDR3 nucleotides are TGTGCCACCAGCAGGCCTAGCGGGAAACCAGATACGCAGTATTTT.

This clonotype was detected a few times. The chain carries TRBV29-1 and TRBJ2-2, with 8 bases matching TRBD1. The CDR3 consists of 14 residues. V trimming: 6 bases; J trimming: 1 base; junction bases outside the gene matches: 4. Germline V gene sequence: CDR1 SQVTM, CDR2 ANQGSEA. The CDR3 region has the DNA TGCAGCGTGTCGGGACAGGTGAACACCGGGGAGCTGTTTTTT. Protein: CSVSGQVNTGELFF.

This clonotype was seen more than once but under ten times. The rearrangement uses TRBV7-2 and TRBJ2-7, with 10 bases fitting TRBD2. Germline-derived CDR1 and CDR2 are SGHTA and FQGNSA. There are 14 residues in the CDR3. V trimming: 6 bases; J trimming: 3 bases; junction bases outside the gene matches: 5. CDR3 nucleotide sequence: TGTGCCAGCAGTGCTAGCGGGGGCCACTACGAGCAGTACTTC. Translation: CASSASGGHYEQYF.